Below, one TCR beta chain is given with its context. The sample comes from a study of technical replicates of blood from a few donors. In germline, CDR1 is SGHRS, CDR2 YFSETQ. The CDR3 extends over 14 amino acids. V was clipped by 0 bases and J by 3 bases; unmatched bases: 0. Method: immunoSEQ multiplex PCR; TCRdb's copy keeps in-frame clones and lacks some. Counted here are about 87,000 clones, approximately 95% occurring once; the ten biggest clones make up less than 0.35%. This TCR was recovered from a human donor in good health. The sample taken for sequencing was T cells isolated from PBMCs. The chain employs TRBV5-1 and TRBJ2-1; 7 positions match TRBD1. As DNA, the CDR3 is TGCGCCAGCAGCTTGGGGGACAGCTACAATGAGCAGTTCTTC. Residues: CASSLGDSYNEQFF.